Presented here are 3 T cell receptor beta chains from one specimen sequenced in a study of cytotoxic CD8 clonotypes in ibrutinib-treated CLL. TCRdb keeps only in-frame clones here, not all; method: immunoSEQ multiplex PCR. The sample contains over 250,000 clones, more than 70% of which appear only once. Specimen: PBMCs, collected at disease progression, from a patient treated with ibrutinib. The source is a human donor with chronic lymphocytic leukemia.

V gene TRBV29-1 combines with J gene TRBJ2-7, with D perhaps TRBD1 or TRBD2 (6 bases each). The CDR3 is made up of 13 amino acids. Germline V lookup: CDR1 SQVTM, CDR2 ANQGSEA. Trimming stripped 1 base from V and 7 bases from J, with 14 bases between. In DNA, the CDR3 is TGCAGCGTTGAAGCTCGGCGGAGGGGGGAGCAGTACTTC. It yields the protein CSVEARRRGEQYF.

The rearrangement links TRBV28 to TRBJ2-2; D may be TRBD1 (5 bases). The CDR3 contains 17 residues. V shed 6 bases and J shed 5 bases, with 22 bases lying between them. Germline loops: CDR1 MDHEN, CDR2 SYDVKM. The CDR3 reads CASRDQGWSVGTGELFF. The CDR3, as DNA: TGTGCCAGCAGGGACCAGGGTTGGTCCGTTGGTACCGGGGAGCTGTTTTTT.

The chain has TRBV7-2 and TRBJ2-1; D ambiguous. CDR3 length: 13 amino acids. CDR1 and CDR2 (germline): SGHTA, FQGNSA. The V gene lost 2 bases and the J gene lost 12 bases, with 14 bases spanning the gap. The CDR3 protein is CASSLSRSNGQFF. In DNA, the CDR3 is TGTGCCAGCAGCTTATCGCGTAGTAACGGGCAGTTCTTC.